One and the same sample provided the 2 T cell receptor beta chains below, sequenced in a study of T cells in localized non-small cell lung cancer (dated by TCRdb to the early 2020s). The library was obtained by the immunoSEQ multiplex PCR assay. The immuneACCESS repertoire file appears here via TCRdb, limited to in-frame rearrangements. These files lack a portion of the clones; in checked studies, under half of the deficit traces to unresolved V genes, and the cause of the others is not known. This sample lists over 70,000 clones; roughly 93% were detected once. The top ten hold over 3.5% of the sample. Sequences were derived from PBMCs, sampled before any cancer treatment. Receptor source: a woman aged 35 to 70 with stage II squamous cell lung carcinoma.

The chain employs TRBV6-5 and TRBJ2-1; the D gene is possibly TRBD1 (6 bases). Germline CDR1 is MNHEY and CDR2 is SVGAGI. The CDR3 is 16 amino acids. V was cut by 0 bases and J by 0 bases, with 9 bases left in between. In DNA, the CDR3 is TGTGCCAGCAGTTACTCGAAAGGGGGCTCCTACAATGAGCAGTTCTTC. This sequence encodes CASSYSKGGSYNEQFF.

This chain connects TRBV5-1 to TRBJ2-3; tentative D call: TRBD2 (6 bases). The V end was cut by 0 bases, the J end by 9 bases, with 20 bases between. The CDR3 has 16 amino acids. CDR1 and CDR2 (germline): SGHRS, YFSETQ. CDR3 region: CASSLAQGGTQRTQYF. The CDR3 DNA is TGCGCCAGCAGCTTGGCCCAGGGCGGGACTCAGCGAACGCAGTATTTT.